Below, one T cell receptor (beta chain) is given with its context. Antigen specificity is unknown. The data originate from a study of CD8 T cell repertoires and HIV-1 epitope variants. Study-wide background: Twenty-five autologous and known Gag and Nef epitope variant peptides each stimulated T cells separately. An uncultured baseline aliquot held 1M T cells. Epitopes were three Gag families plus Nef HW9 and YT9.

The assay was immunoSEQ multiplex PCR, and TCRdb's table has in-frame clones only and misses some. The data contain about 4,800 clones, about 70% of them singletons. Germline CDR1 reads SEHNR; CDR2 reads FQNEAQ (reference sequence). The CDR3 has 13 amino acids. The ends were cut back, 5 bases at V and 3 bases at J, with 8 bases in the middle. Overall study results and limits: No clonotypes responded to the TAALDMSHF plasma variant; about 5 recognized KF9, one HW9.

The rearrangement links TRBV7-9 to TRBJ2-1; no clear D. The source is a male donor with HIV. Sequenced input: cultured CD8+ T cells derived from PBMCs. CDR3 nucleotides: TGTGCCAGCAGCCCCCCGGGCTACAATGAGCAGTTCTTC. Translating gives CASSPPGYNEQFF. Using reference TRBV7-9 and TRBJ2-1 for the parts outside the CDR3, the full variable domain is DTGVSQNPRHKITKRGQNVTFRCDPISEHNRLYWYRQTLGQGPEFLTYFQNEAQLEKSRLLSDRFSAERPKGSFSTLEIQRTEQGDSAMYLCASSPPGYNEQFFGPGTRLTVL.